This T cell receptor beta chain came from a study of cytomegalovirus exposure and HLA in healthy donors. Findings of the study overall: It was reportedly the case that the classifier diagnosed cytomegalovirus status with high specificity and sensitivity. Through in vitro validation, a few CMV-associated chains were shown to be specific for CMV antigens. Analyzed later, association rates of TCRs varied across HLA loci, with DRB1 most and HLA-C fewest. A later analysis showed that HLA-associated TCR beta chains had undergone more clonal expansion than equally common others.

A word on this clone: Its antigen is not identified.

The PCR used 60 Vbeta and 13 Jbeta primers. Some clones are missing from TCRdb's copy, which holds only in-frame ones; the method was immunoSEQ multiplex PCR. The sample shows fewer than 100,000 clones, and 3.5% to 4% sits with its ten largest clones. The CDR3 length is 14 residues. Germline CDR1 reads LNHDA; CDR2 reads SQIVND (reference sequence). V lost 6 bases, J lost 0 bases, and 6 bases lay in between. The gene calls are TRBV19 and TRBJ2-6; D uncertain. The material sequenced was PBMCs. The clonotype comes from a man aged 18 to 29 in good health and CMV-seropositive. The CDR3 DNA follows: TGTGCCAGTAGGGCAAACTCTGGGGCCAACGTCCTGACTTTC. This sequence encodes CASRANSGANVLTF.